This entry describes one TCR beta chain. Its matching antigen is unknown. This PCR relied on a set of 60 Vbeta primers and 13 Jbeta primers. TCRdb keeps only in-frame clones here, not all; method: immunoSEQ multiplex PCR. The profile shows around 150,000 clones, roughly 80% of them singletons. These data belong to a study of cytomegalovirus exposure and HLA in healthy donors. Regarding the study as a whole: Within the data, a cluster of highly shared sequence variants was likely a sequencing artifact. Several top significant clusters appeared, in a later analysis, to be linked to common viral pathogens.

The CDR3 totals 12 residues. V is TRBV21-1 and J is TRBJ1-5. TRBV21-1 is a known pseudogene. The sequenced sample consisted of PBMCs. This TCR was recovered from a human donor in good health. The CDR3 DNA reads as TGTGCCAGCAGCAAAGAGCGGCCTCCCCAGCATTTT. Protein: CASSKERPPQHF.